Presented here are 27 T cell receptor beta chains from one specimen sequenced in a study of early T cells in non-severe SARS-CoV-2 infection. TCRdb fed the 5' RACE reads into MiXCR, producing one record per CDR3 protein. The sample has approximately 47,000 distinct CDR3 sequences, roughly 9.4% seen once. The source material was whole blood, sampled at baseline. These receptor sequences come from an adult who was a healthcare worker with PCR-confirmed SARS-CoV-2 infection or an uninfected control (not recorded which).

The chain uses TRBV28 and TRBJ2-1, with unresolved D. This CDR3 spans 13 amino acids. Germline CDR1 reads MDHEN; CDR2 reads SYDVKM. V gave up 5 bases and J gave up 5 bases, with 10 bases separating them. CDR3 in DNA: TGTGCCAGCAGTCGTTCTACAGACAATGAGCAGTTCTTC. This translates into CASSRSTDNEQFF.

The rearrangement uses TRBV5-5 and TRBJ2-1; D not certain. The germline V and J ends were trimmed by 2 bases and 0 bases, with 9 bases remaining between them. This CDR3 is built from 15 residues. CDR1 is SGHKS, CDR2 YYEKEE, per germline (reference sequence). The CDR3 reads CASSFYPDSYNEQFF. CDR3 coding DNA: TGTGCCAGCAGCTTTTACCCCGACTCCTACAATGAGCAGTTCTTC. The full variable domain, with the rest looked up from reference TRBV5-5 and TRBJ2-1, is DAGVTQSPTHLIKTRGQQVTLRCSPISGHKSVSWYQQVLGQGPQFIFQYYEKEERGRGNFPDRFSARQFPNYSSELNVNALLLGDSALYLCASSFYPDSYNEQFFGPGTRLTVL.

This clonotype was observed many times. The chain joins TRBV6-5 to TRBJ2-1; TRBD1 aligns across 7 bases. CDR3 length equals 15 residues. CDR1 and CDR2 (germline): MNHEY, SVGAGI. Trimming cost V 8 bases and J 5 bases; bases outside gene matches: 12. The CDR3 DNA reads as TGTGCCAGCTCAGGCTGGGACAGCCGCCACAATGAGCAGTTCTTC. Its protein product is CASSGWDSRHNEQFF.

The chain is built from TRBV2 and TRBJ2-5; possibly TRBD2 for D (5 bases). The CDR3 has 14 residues. V lost 6 bases and J 3 bases, leaving 14 bases between the germline ends. Per the germline V gene, CDR1 is SNHLY and CDR2 is FYNNEI. The CDR3, as DNA: TGTGCCAGCAGAAGGAGAGGAGGAGAAGAGACCCAGTACTTC. Encoded protein: CASRRRGGEETQYF.

This clonotype was recorded a few times. The chain recombines TRBV11-2 with TRBJ2-3, with D maybe TRBD2 (5 bases). Germline CDR1 and CDR2: SGHAT and FQNNGV. The CDR3 sequence is 15 residues long. Trimming took off 4 bases at V and 0 bases at J, with 11 bases between the two ends. The CDR3 DNA sequence: TGTGCCAGCAGCTCGGGATCCCCAAGCACAGATACGCAGTATTTT. It codes for CASSSGSPSTDTQYF.

The chain has TRBV6-2 or TRBV6-3 and TRBJ2-2; the D gene is possibly TRBD2 (6 bases). This CDR3 comprises 15 residues. With 9 bases removed from V and 4 bases from J, the gap between germline ends came to 18 bases. Per the germline V gene, CDR1 is MNHEY and CDR2 is SVGEGT. CDR3 in DNA: TGTGCCAGTGCCCAATACGGGACTTTCACCGGGGAGCTGTTTTTT. Its protein is CASAQYGTFTGELFF.

This clonotype was seen only a few times. This chain links TRBV12-3 or TRBV12-4 with TRBJ2-7, with TRBD2 as a possible D gene (6 bases). The CDR3 spans 14 residues. The V end was cut by 1 base, the J end by 4 bases, with 11 bases between. As DNA, the CDR3 is TGTGCCAGCAGTTTAGGACTAGGAGGATACGAGCAGTACTTC. This codes for CASSLGLGGYEQYF.

Here the CDR3 reads CASSFGLPGGETQYF. In DNA, the CDR3 is TGTGCCAGCAGTTTTGGCTTACCGGGCGGAGAGACCCAGTACTTC. The gene calls are TRBV12-3 or TRBV12-4 and TRBJ2-5, with D hard to call. Trimming took 3 bases from V and 4 from J, leaving 15 bases between them. The CDR3 covers 15 residues.

The V and J genes are TRBV28 and TRBJ1-5; 8 bases map to TRBD1. The CDR3 runs 16 residues. CDR1 MDHEN and CDR2 SYDVKM come from the germline V gene. The J segment lost 3 bases and the V segment lost 1 base, leaving 5 bases of the junction unmatched. CDR3 sequence reads: CASSLSPGGFNQPQHF. CDR3 DNA: TGTGCCAGCAGTTTATCCCCAGGGGGCTTCAATCAGCCCCAGCATTTT.

The table lists this clonotype with many counts. This sequence joins TRBV7-6 and TRBJ2-5; no clear D. The CDR3 spans 13 residues. The V end lost 5 bases, the J end lost 1 base, and 8 bases lay between the germline ends. Germline CDR1 SGHVS, CDR2 FNYEAQ. CDR3: CASSPTGQETQYF. CDR3 nucleotide sequence: TGTGCCAGCAGCCCGACGGGCCAAGAGACCCAGTACTTC.

V and J are TRBV7-9 and TRBJ1-5, with D possibly matching TRBD1 (6 bases). CDR1 is SEHNR and CDR2 is FQNEAQ in the germline V gene (reference sequence). The CDR3 consists of 13 residues. V dropped 4 bases and J dropped 7 bases, with 11 bases sitting between them. CDR3 sequence reads: CASSSQGNQPQHF. The CDR3 DNA follows: TGTGCCAGCAGCTCACAGGGTAACCAGCCCCAGCATTTT.

A few counts support this clonotype. The chain recombines TRBV25-1 with TRBJ1-1; TRBD1 agrees at 9 bases. This CDR3 is built from 15 residues. After removal of 5 bases from V and 7 bases from J, the junction contained 11 bases not matched to a gene. Per the germline V gene, CDR1 is MGHDK and CDR2 is SYGVNS. Written as DNA, the CDR3 is TGTGCCAGCAGTTTGGGGGGTTCGGGACAGGGTGAAGCTTTCTTT. Encoded protein: CASSLGGSGQGEAFF.

This clonotype was seen more than once but under ten times. The rearrangement uses TRBV28 and TRBJ1-6; D gene unclear. Trimming removed 3 bases from V and 11 bases from J, with 14 bases in between. The germline V gene encodes CDR1 MDHEN and CDR2 SYDVKM. CDR3 length: 14 residues. As DNA, the CDR3 is TGTGCCAGCAGTTTCTCGGGGTTTGTGACACCCCTCCACTTT. Translating gives CASSFSGFVTPLHF.

By share, this clonotype ranks as medium-sized. The chain employs TRBV27 and TRBJ2-7; D is ambiguous. The CDR3 contains 14 residues. Germline V gene lookup returns CDR1 MNHEY and CDR2 SMNVEV (reference sequence). The V gene lost 0 bases and the J gene lost 4 bases, with 10 bases spanning the gap. CDR3 sequence: CASSLSGSRYEQYF. The DNA of the CDR3 is TGTGCCAGCAGTTTATCGGGCAGTAGGTACGAGCAGTACTTC.

The chain uses TRBV6-6 and TRBJ2-7; 11 bases match TRBD2. V dropped 5 bases and J dropped 0; count of bases not matched to a gene: 3. Germline values: CDR1 MNHNY, CDR2 SVGAGI (reference sequence). CDR3 length: 15 amino acids. The CDR3 nucleotides read TGTGCCAGCAGTGGGACTAGCGGACCCTCCTACGAGCAGTACTTC. Protein sequence: CASSGTSGPSYEQYF.

This clonotype has ten or more counts. This sequence joins TRBV12-3 or TRBV12-4 and TRBJ1-5, with a weak D call TRBD1 (5 bases). The CDR3 is 14 residues long. The ends were cut back, 4 bases at V and 2 bases at J, with 9 bases in the middle. This CDR3 reads CASSWGYGNQPQHF. DNA for the CDR3: TGTGCCAGCAGTTGGGGGTACGGCAATCAGCCCCAGCATTTT.

This clonotype was picked up many times. The chain recombines TRBV7-9 with TRBJ1-1, with D possibly TRBD1 on 6 matching bases. Germline V gives CDR1 SEHNR, CDR2 FQNEAQ (reference sequence). The CDR3 spans 13 residues. V dropped 3 bases and J dropped 4 bases, with 9 bases sitting between them. The CDR3 reads CASSLEGGTEAFF. The DNA of the CDR3 is TGTGCCAGCAGCTTGGAGGGGGGCACTGAAGCTTTCTTT.

This clonotype occurred many times. This chain joins TRBV7-2 and TRBJ1-4, with D possibly being TRBD1 (5 bases). Germline assignment: CDR1 SGHTA and CDR2 FQGNSA. The CDR3 contains 14 residues. With 5 bases removed from V and 6 bases from J, the gap between germline ends came to 13 bases. The CDR3 bases are TGTGCCAGCAGCCGGGGGGGAGTGTATGAAAAACTGTTTTTT. Translated: CASSRGGVYEKLFF.

This clonotype was recorded a few times. The chain has TRBV7-2 and TRBJ2-4; no clear D. The CDR3 loop spans 15 amino acids. Trimming stripped 5 bases from V and 0 bases from J, with 11 bases between. Germline assignment: CDR1 SGHTA and CDR2 FQGNSA. The CDR3 protein is CASSPDLLAKNIQYF. CDR3 coding DNA: TGTGCCAGCAGCCCGGACCTCTTAGCCAAAAACATTCAGTACTTC.

This clonotype turned up a few times. This sequence joins TRBV11-2 and TRBJ2-3; 8 bases fit TRBD1. The junction had 5 bases not matched to a gene; V was cut back by 6 bases and J by 0 bases. The CDR3 sequence is 15 residues long. CDR1 and CDR2 (germline): SGHAT, FQNNGV. Here the CDR3 DNA reads TGTGCCAGCAGTCGCAGGGGGCCGAGCACAGATACGCAGTATTTT. It yields the protein CASSRRGPSTDTQYF. The full variable domain, rest sourced from reference TRBV11-2 and TRBJ2-3, is EAGVAQSPRYKIIEKRQSVAFWCNPISGHATLYWYQQILGQGPKLLIQFQNNGVVDDSQLPKDRFSAERLKGVDSTLKIQPAKLEDSAVYLCASSRRGPSTDTQYFGPGTRLTVL.

This clonotype was seen at least ten times. This rearrangement joins TRBV5-1 to TRBJ1-2; 9 nucleotides agree with TRBD1. V shed 4 bases and J 4 bases; nucleotides not matched to a gene: 8. The CDR3 has 15 amino acids. CDR1 is SGHRS, CDR2 YFSETQ, per germline. CDR3 protein: CASSPQGADGYGYTF. In DNA, the CDR3 is TGCGCCAGCAGCCCACAGGGGGCAGATGGCTATGGCTACACCTTC.

About this clonotype itself: Possible read error: a much larger clone is one base away. The missing conserved phenylalanine or tryptophan at the end of this CDR3 makes a read error likely. The chain is built from TRBV28 and TRBJ2-7; 7 bases align to TRBD2. The trim removed 6 bases at V and 0 bases at J, leaving 5 bases unmatched. Per the germline V gene, CDR1 is MDHEN and CDR2 is SYDVKM. This CDR3 spans 14 amino acids. The CDR3 loop reads CASSDGGGSYEQYY. In nucleotides, the CDR3 is TGTGCCAGCAGCGACGGCGGGGGCTCCTACGAGCAGTACTAC.

The J gene is TRBJ2-4, the V gene TRBV5-4; 9 bases align to TRBD2. Per germline, CDR1 SGHNT and CDR2 YYREEE (reference sequence). This CDR3 has 16 amino acids. With 3 bases clipped from V and 3 bases from J, the junction kept 7 bases outside the gene matches. The CDR3 loop reads CASSSPAGGVKNIQYF. For the CDR3, the DNA is TGTGCCAGCAGCTCACCGGCGGGGGGGGTCAAAAACATTCAGTACTTC.

This clonotype occurred many times. The chain couples TRBV6-1 to TRBJ2-1; TRBD2 is a possible D gene (5 bases). Germline CDR1 and CDR2: MNHNS and SASEGT. The CDR3 runs 15 residues. V lost 6 bases and J lost 0, with 12 bases in between. The DNA for the CDR3 is TGTGCCAGCAGCGGTAGCGTAGACTCCTACAATGAGCAGTTCTTC. Encoded protein: CASSGSVDSYNEQFF.

The chain employs TRBV7-9 and TRBJ2-4, with a tentative D call TRBD1 (5 bases). Germline V lookup: CDR1 SEHNR, CDR2 FQNEAQ (reference sequence). CDR3 length: 14 residues. V was clipped by 5 bases and J by 4 bases, with 12 bases between them. The CDR3: CASSPRQPKNIQYF. DNA for the CDR3: TGTGCCAGCAGCCCCAGACAGCCTAAAAACATTCAGTACTTC.

The V and J genes are TRBV6-2 or TRBV6-3 and TRBJ2-3, with 10 nucleotides matching TRBD2. The CDR3 contains 14 residues. Germline assignment: CDR1 MNHEY and CDR2 SVGEGT. Unmatched junction bases numbered 4, after V lost 6 bases and J lost 4 bases. CDR3 bases: TGTGCCAGCAGAGAGCGGGGGGGCCCAGATACGCAGTATTTT. It is translated as CASRERGGPDTQYF.

The chain couples TRBV28 to TRBJ2-7; TRBD1 matches at 9 bases. The CDR3 sequence is 15 residues long. Germline loops: CDR1 MDHEN, CDR2 SYDVKM. Trimming at V came to 10 bases and at J to 1 base, leaving 11 bases not matched to a gene. Written as DNA, the CDR3 is TGTGCCACTAACCCCGGGACAGGGCCTTCCTACGAGCAGTACTTC. This sequence encodes CATNPGTGPSYEQYF.